Listed below are T cell receptor beta chains from one sample, sequenced in a study of T cells in pancreatic ductal adenocarcinoma. Using immunoSEQ multiplex PCR, the repertoire was profiled, and TCRdb retains in-frame clones only, with some absent. The data contain 97,000 or so clones, nearly 95% of them seen just once; the ten biggest clones take up approximately 3.1%. Source material: PBMCs. The receptors originated from a human donor with pancreatic ductal adenocarcinoma. Each CDR3 is given with its conserved first and last residue. The order of the fields is J gene, V gene, CDR3 length, D gene, clone size, CDR3 protein, CDR3 DNA. D genes are given only for firm matches. Expanded clones are given a class, and other clones once, few, many or no size at all.

TRBJ2-3 TRBV11-2 15 TRBD2 . CASSLGGRDTDTQYF TGTGCCAGCAGCTTGGGCGGGAGGGACACAGATACGCAGTATTTT
TRBJ2-1 TRBV6-6 15 TRBD2 . CASSRTSGTYNEQFF TGTGCCAGCAGCCGGACTAGCGGAACGTACAATGAGCAGTTCTTC
TRBJ1-3 TRBV28 15 TRBD1 . CASSLGTGGGNTIYF TGTGCCAGCAGTTTAGGGACAGGGGGCGGAAACACCATATATTTT
TRBJ2-3 TRBV12-5 15 TRBD2 . CASGLGAGVTDTQYF TGTGCTAGTGGTTTGGGCGCGGGAGTTACAGATACGCAGTATTTT
TRBJ2-2 TRBV6-6 15 TRBD2 . CASSYDWGGSGELFF TGTGCCAGCAGTTACGATTGGGGGGGTTCCGGGGAGCTGTTTTTT
TRBJ2-1 TRBV7-3 14 . . CASSLTWGRNEQFF TGTGCCAGCAGCTTAACTTGGGGGCGCAATGAGCAGTTCTTC
TRBJ2-7 TRBV7-6 14 TRBD1 . CASRRTGGNGEQYF TGTGCCAGCAGACGGACAGGGGGCAATGGGGAGCAGTACTTC
TRBJ2-5 TRBV23-1 12 . . CASSRGVGTQYF TGCGCCAGCAGTCGGGGGGTCGGGACCCAGTACTTC
TRBJ2-2 TRBV7-9 15 . . CASSLGQANTGELFF TGTGCCAGCAGTCTCGGACAAGCGAACACCGGGGAGCTGTTTTTT
TRBJ2-5 TRBV7-9 13 . . CASSTSPDSNQYF TGTGCCAGCAGCACGTCCCCCGACAGTAACCAGTACTTC
TRBJ2-1 TRBV19 15 . . CASSIRTGGKDEQFF TGTGCCAGTAGTATACGAACAGGCGGGAAGGATGAGCAGTTCTTC
TRBJ2-3 TRBV5-1 13 . . CASSYQATDTQYF TGCGCCAGCAGCTACCAGGCCACAGATACGCAGTATTTT
TRBJ1-2 TRBV28 16 . once CASRSDGVVANYGYTF TGTGCCAGCAGGAGTGACGGGGTAGTAGCTAACTATGGCTACACCTTC
TRBJ1-1 TRBV30 12 . . CAWIQAYTEAFF TGTGCCTGGATACAGGCCTACACTGAAGCTTTCTTT
TRBJ2-7 TRBV5-1 15 . . CASSIRTSTPPEQYF TGCGCCAGCAGCATAAGGACATCTACCCCACCCGAGCAGTACTTC
TRBJ2-3 TRBV9 16 TRBD2 . CASSSRLAGETDTQYF TGTGCCAGCAGCTCCCGACTAGCGGGTGAGACAGATACGCAGTATTTT
TRBJ2-1 TRBV15 14 . once CATTHGGSYNEQFF TGTGCCACCACCCACGGGGGTTCCTACAATGAGCAGTTCTTC
TRBJ2-2 TRBV30 15 TRBD2 . CAWSVPLGLAGELFF TGTGCCTGGAGTGTACCCCTCGGACTAGCCGGGGAGCTGTTTTTT
TRBJ2-2 TRBV4-2 15 TRBD2 . CASSQGAGGPGELFF TGTGCCAGCAGCCAAGGGGCGGGAGGGCCTGGGGAGCTGTTTTTT
TRBJ2-7 TRBV2 14 TRBD2 . CASSAAGVAYEQYF TGTGCCAGCAGTGCCGCGGGGGTGGCCTACGAGCAGTACTTC
TRBJ2-7 TRBV7-2 14 . . CASSPRQSSYEQYF TGTGCCAGCAGCCCTCGACAGTCCTCCTACGAGCAGTACTTC
TRBJ1-4 TRBV5-1 17 . . CASSLSQGLVLGEKLFF TGCGCCAGCAGCTTGAGTCAGGGGTTGGTTCTAGGCGAAAAACTGTTTTTT
TRBJ1-1 TRBV6-6 12 . . CATGRGGTEAFF TGTGCCACTGGAAGGGGAGGGACTGAAGCTTTCTTT
TRBJ2-3 TRBV7-2 16 TRBD1 . CASSLARDRGTDTQYF TGTGCCAGCAGCTTAGCGAGGGACAGGGGCACAGATACGCAGTATTTT
TRBJ2-7 TRBV7-3 13 . . CASSSGSPYEQYF TGTGCCAGCAGCTCAGGTTCCCCCTACGAGCAGTACTTC
TRBJ1-2 TRBV28 12 . once CATSTGGLGYTF TGTGCCACCTCAACGGGGGGGCTAGGCTACACCTTC
TRBJ2-3 TRBV7-8 12 . . CASSSVTDTQYF TGTGCCAGCAGCTCGGTCACAGATACGCAGTATTTT
TRBJ2-5 TRBV7-2 13 . . CASSLRAGETQYF TGTGCCAGCAGCCTCAGGGCCGGGGAGACCCAGTACTTC
TRBJ2-7 TRBV29-1 14 TRBD1 . CSVPGGPSHYEQYF TGCAGCGTACCAGGGGGCCCCTCCCACTACGAGCAGTACTTC
TRBJ2-7 TRBV7-2 15 TRBD2 . CASSSPAGVSYEQYF TGTGCCAGCAGCTCCCCAGCGGGAGTCTCCTACGAGCAGTACTTC
TRBJ2-2 TRBV11-2 16 TRBD2 . CASSLLAGRGTGELFF TGTGCCAGCAGCTTACTAGCGGGAAGGGGGACCGGGGAGCTGTTTTTT
TRBJ2-3 TRBV4-3 12 . . CASSQGANTQYF TGCGCCAGCAGCCAAGGGGCGAATACGCAGTATTTT
TRBJ2-1 TRBV5-4 16 TRBD2 once CASSLGGTSGDNEQFF TGTGCCAGCAGCTTGGGCGGGACTAGCGGGGACAATGAGCAGTTCTTC
TRBJ2-3 TRBV6-5 15 TRBD2 . CASRLLAGGPDTQYF TGTGCCAGCAGACTGCTAGCGGGAGGGCCAGATACGCAGTATTTT
TRBJ1-1 TRBV6-5 14 . . CASSYKGRGTEAFF TGTGCCAGCAGTTACAAGGGTCGGGGGACTGAAGCTTTCTTT
TRBJ2-1 TRBV4-1 18 TRBD2 . CASSRTTAPSGIGNEQFF TGCGCCAGCAGCCGTACTACCGCCCCCAGCGGGATAGGCAATGAGCAGTTCTTC
TRBJ2-7 TRBV5-1 20 . . CASSLDLERRRGGPGYEQYF TGCGCCAGCAGCTTGGATCTGGAGCGGAGGAGAGGAGGCCCCGGCTACGAGCAGTACTTC
TRBJ1-5 TRBV5-6 16 . . CASSLFSRGDHQPQHF TGTGCCAGCAGCTTGTTTAGTCGGGGGGATCATCAGCCCCAGCATTTT
TRBJ2-5 TRBV7-9 15 . . CASSLRGGIEETQYF TGTGCCAGCAGCTTAAGAGGGGGAATAGAAGAGACCCAGTACTTC
TRBJ2-2 TRBV30 13 . . CAWSNQGFGELFF TGTGCCTGGAGCAATCAGGGATTCGGGGAGCTGTTTTTT
TRBJ2-5 TRBV29-1 15 TRBD1 . CSGVPGTGLWETQYF TGCAGCGGTGTTCCCGGGACAGGGCTCTGGGAGACCCAGTACTTC
TRBJ2-3 TRBV11-2 15 . . CASSFSFFSTDTQYF TGTGCCAGCAGCTTCTCCTTTTTCAGCACAGATACGCAGTATTTT
TRBJ1-5 TRBV27 12 . . CASRGSNQPQHF TGTGCCAGCAGGGGCAGCAATCAGCCCCAGCATTTT
TRBJ2-3 TRBV2 14 TRBD1 . CASRVGQARDTQYF TGTGCCAGCAGGGTCGGACAGGCCAGGGATACGCAGTATTTT
TRBJ2-6 TRBV9 11 . . CASSVDRVLTF TGTGCCAGCAGCGTAGATCGTGTCCTGACTTTC
TRBJ2-4 TRBV5-3 16 TRBD2 . CARSPEREGAKNIQYF TGTGCCAGAAGCCCTGAGCGGGAGGGAGCCAAAAACATTCAGTACTTC
TRBJ1-1 TRBV19 13 . . CASSLGQNTEAFF TGTGCCAGTAGTCTGGGACAAAACACTGAAGCTTTCTTT
TRBJ2-7 TRBV18 13 . . CASSPTESYEQYF TGTGCCAGCTCACCGACAGAGTCCTACGAGCAGTACTTC
TRBJ2-7 TRBV27 14 . . CASSLVGSSYEQYF TGTGCCAGCAGTTTAGTCGGGAGCTCCTACGAGCAGTACTTC
TRBJ1-4 TRBV10-2 13 . . CASSTESNEKLFF TGCGCCAGCAGCACAGAGTCTAATGAAAAACTGTTTTTT
TRBJ2-1 TRBV21-1 12 . . CASPNLGNEQFF TGTGCCAGCCCTAATCTAGGAAATGAGCAGTTCTTC
TRBJ2-3 TRBV10-2 14 TRBD2 . CASKAGASTDTQYF TGCGCCAGCAAAGCGGGAGCGAGCACAGATACGCAGTATTTT
TRBJ2-7 TRBV11-2 14 TRBD1 . CASSTGTGIYEQYF TGTGCCAGCAGCACAGGGACAGGGATCTACGAGCAGTACTTC
TRBJ2-1 TRBV14 14 . . CASSRTGAYNEQFF TGTGCCAGCAGCCGGACTGGAGCATACAATGAGCAGTTCTTC
TRBJ2-1 TRBV7-2 14 TRBD2 . CASKSSGTGDEQFF TGTGCCAGCAAATCTAGCGGGACGGGGGATGAGCAGTTCTTC
TRBJ2-7 TRBV28 17 TRBD2 . CASSSRPGAGGAYEQYF TGTGCCAGCAGTTCTCGGCCGGGGGCGGGAGGCGCCTACGAGCAGTACTTC
TRBJ1-4 TRBV5-1 14 . . CASTSRGTGEKLFF TGCGCCAGCACCTCGCGGGGGACCGGCGAAAAACTGTTTTTT
TRBJ2-7 TRBV30 11 . . CAWRGPREQYF TGTGCCTGGAGGGGGCCCCGGGAGCAGTACTTC
TRBJ2-7 TRBV5-1 14 . . CASRPGQFSYEQYF TGCGCCAGCAGACCTGGACAGTTCTCCTACGAGCAGTACTTC